This is a list of T cell receptor beta chains from one sample in a study of identical twins. MiXCR, applied by TCRdb to the 5' RACE reads, yields one record per CDR3 protein. The sample has some 500,000 distinct CDR3 sequences, more than 13% seen once. These sequences were also reported in another study, on yellow fever vaccine responses in identical twins.

What was sequenced was CD4+ T cells sorted from blood. The receptors come from a young woman in good health. The CDR3 runs from the conserved cysteine through the conserved F or W. Fields, in order: D gene, V gene, clone size, J gene, CDR3 DNA, CDR3 protein. D genes are given only for firm matches. Expanded clones get a size class; other rows say once, few or many, or leave the size out.

>TRBD2|TRBV20-1|few|TRBJ2-7
TGCAGTGCTAGAGGCGCTAGCGGGTCGACCTACGAGCAGTACTTC
CSARGASGSTYEQYF
>TRBD2|TRBV24-1|many|TRBJ2-3
TGTGCCACCAGTGACGCTGTGGGGACGGCGGGGGTAGATACGCAGTATTTT
CATSDAVGTAGVDTQYF
>TRBD2|TRBV12-3/TRBV12-4|-|TRBJ2-1
TGTGCCAGCAGTTTATTGGGACTAGCAGTATACAATGAGCAGTTCTTC
CASSLLGLAVYNEQFF
>-|TRBV10-3|-|TRBJ2-2
TGTGCCATCAGGGGCTCAGGCGGCGCAGAGGTCGGGGAGCTGTTTTTT
CAIRGSGGAEVGELFF
>-|TRBV5-1|-|TRBJ2-3
TGCGCCAGCAGCTTGAGGGATGCCACAACAGATACGCAGTATTTT
CASSLRDATTDTQYF
>-|TRBV4-1|-|TRBJ1-5
TGCGCCAGCAGCCAAGAGGACGGGTATCAGCCCCAGCATTTT
CASSQEDGYQPQHF
>-|TRBV12-3/TRBV12-4|-|TRBJ2-7
TGTGCCAGCAGTCCGCGACAGCCCTCCTACGAGCAGTACTTC
CASSPRQPSYEQYF
>-|TRBV5-1|-|TRBJ2-5
TGCGCCAGCAGCTCTTTAGGGGGGCTGATAAAGACCCAGTACTTC
CASSSLGGLIKTQYF
>-|TRBV25-1|-|TRBJ2-1
TGTGCCAGCAGTGTGGCGGGGAAACAGGGGGAGCAGTTCTTC
CASSVAGKQGEQFF
>-|TRBV10-3|few|TRBJ2-1
TGTGCCATCAGTGGGACGTTTATCGAGCAGTTCTTC
CAISGTFIEQFF
>-|TRBV10-2|few|TRBJ2-3
TGCGCCAGCACCCGAGCGGGTGGGATCACAGATACGCAGTATTTT
CASTRAGGITDTQYF
>-|TRBV7-2|many|TRBJ1-2
TGTGCCACTTCGGTACCGGGAAGCTATGGCTACACCTTC
CATSVPGSYGYTF
>-|TRBV12-3/TRBV12-4|many|TRBJ2-1
TGTGCCAGCAGTCACGGACCTTACAATGAGCAGTTCTTC
CASSHGPYNEQFF
>-|TRBV18|many|TRBJ2-1
TGTGCCAGCTCACCACTTGAGGGGGAATACAATGAGCAGTTCTTC
CASSPLEGEYNEQFF